The source of this TCR beta chain is a study of T cells in localized non-small cell lung cancer. Broader study findings: The tumor had only one region sequenced, so heterogeneity remains possible.

This clone was found once. Its antigen is still unknown. Clones were sequenced by immunoSEQ multiplex PCR, and TCRdb holds only the in-frame ones, with some missing. The sample records about 25,000 clones, roughly 90% being singletons. The CDR3 sequence is 15 residues long. Trimming took 0 bases from V and 6 from J; bases not matched to a gene: 2. Germline V CDR1 and CDR2: SGHNT, YYREEE (reference sequence). The sequence was obtained from a man between 35 and 75 years old with stage III squamous cell lung carcinoma. The V call is TRBV5-4, the J call TRBJ1-6; 8 nucleotides line up with TRBD1. The sequenced sample was peripheral blood, obtained before any cancer treatment. This chain's CDR3 is CASSLGTGFNSPLHF. The CDR3, as DNA: TGTGCCAGCAGCTTGGGGACAGGGTTTAATTCACCCCTCCACTTT.